The rows below give T cell receptor beta chains drawn from one sample of a study of glioma-infiltrating T cells. From the multiplex PCR reads, TCRdb called clonotypes with MiXCR, one entry per CDR3 protein. The sample yields over 130,000 distinct CDR3 sequences, roughly two fifths seen once. Sequenced input: glioma tissue, nonneoplastic brain tissue, or PBMCs (not recorded which). Receptors were obtained from a human donor with low-grade glioma or glioblastoma, undergoing nonglioma brain surgery, or in good health (not recorded which). CDR3s include the opening cysteine and the closing phenylalanine or tryptophan. The D gene is left open where the match is weak. Expanded clones get a size class; other rows say once, few or many, or leave the size out.

v_gene	j_gene	abundance	d_gene	CDR3aa	CDR3nt
TRBV24-1	TRBJ2-1	few	TRBD2	CATKASGGYNEQFF	TGTGCCACCAAGGCCAGCGGGGGTTACAATGAGCAGTTCTTC
TRBV28	TRBJ2-2	-	-	CASSFSTWELFF	TGTGCCAGCAGTTTCTCCACCTGGGAGCTGTTTTTT
TRBV18	TRBJ1-3	few	-	CASSPGGTYSGNTIYF	TGTGCCAGCTCACCAGGCGGGACCTACTCTGGAAACACCATATATTTT
TRBV4-3	TRBJ2-1	-	-	CASSQAESEYNGQFF	TGCGCCAGCAGCCAAGCAGAGTCTGAGTACAATGGGCAGTTCTTC
TRBV15	TRBJ2-4	few	-	CATSEGTAKNIQYF	TGTGCCACCAGCGAAGGGACAGCCAAAAACATTCAGTACTTC
TRBV20-1	TRBJ1-4	few	-	CSARGAATNEKLFF	TGCAGTGCTAGAGGGGCAGCAACTAATGAAAAACTGTTTTTT
TRBV27	TRBJ2-3	many	TRBD2	CASRSGRRTDTQYF	TGTGCCAGCAGAAGCGGGAGAAGGACAGATACGCAGTATTTT
TRBV15	TRBJ2-1	few	TRBD2	CATSSGGFHEQFF	TGTGCCACCTCCAGCGGGGGGTTCCATGAGCAGTTCTTC
TRBV30	TRBJ1-1	-	-	CAWGGDRYKAFF	TGTGCCTGGGGGGGAGACAGGTACAAAGCTTTCTTT
TRBV20-1	TRBJ2-5	-	-	CSAWAGTRQETQYF	TGCAGTGCGTGGGCCGGGACAAGACAAGAGACCCAGTACTTC
TRBV20-1	TRBJ2-1	-	TRBD2	CSANALADEQFF	TGCAGTGCTAACGCCCTAGCGGATGAGCAGTTCTTC
TRBV3-1	TRBJ2-3	-	TRBD1	CASSPRQGAEDTQYF	TGTGCCAGCAGCCCAAGACAGGGGGCGGAAGATACGCAGTATTTT
TRBV6-5	TRBJ1-1	-	TRBD1	CARSYRNRDRVNTEAFF	TGTGCCAGAAGTTACAGAAACCGGGACAGAGTGAACACTGAAGCTTTCTTT
TRBV7-9	TRBJ2-5	-	TRBD1	CASSQVGQGGGETQYF	TGTGCCAGCAGCCAAGTGGGACAGGGAGGGGGGGAGACCCAGTACTTC
TRBV7-2	TRBJ2-1	-	TRBD2	CASSSPSGGQFF	TGTGCCAGCAGCTCCCCGAGCGGGGGCCAGTTCTTC
TRBV27	TRBJ1-2	few	TRBD1	CASSLDRGLYGYTF	TGTGCCAGCAGCTTAGACAGGGGCCTCTATGGCTACACCTTC
TRBV20-1	TRBJ2-3	once	-	CSAREARLEDTQYF	TGCAGTGCTAGAGAGGCTAGGTTGGAAGATACGCAGTATTTT
TRBV2	TRBJ2-5	-	-	CASIQEAQETQYF	TGTGCCAGCATTCAGGAGGCCCAAGAGACCCAGTACTTC
TRBV6-2/TRBV6-3	TRBJ2-7	-	-	CASSYSVAERYEQYF	TGTGCCAGCAGTTACTCGGTAGCGGAGAGATACGAGCAGTACTTC
TRBV20-1	TRBJ2-7	few	-	CSARVDSFREQYF	TGCAGTGCTAGAGTCGACAGCTTCAGGGAGCAGTACTTC
TRBV24-1	TRBJ1-2	-	-	CATSDLARNYGYTF	TGTGCCACCAGTGATTTGGCAAGAAACTATGGCTACACCTTC
TRBV20-1	TRBJ1-1	-	-	CSARDLGGTEAFF	TGCAGTGCTAGAGATTTGGGGGGGACTGAAGCTTTCTTT
TRBV6-1	TRBJ1-2	few	TRBD1	CASSRVQGVNYGYTF	TGTGCCAGCAGTCGTGTGCAGGGGGTTAACTATGGCTACACCTTC
TRBV4-2	TRBJ2-7	-	-	CASSQALTASYEQYF	TGTGCCAGCAGCCAAGCTCTGACAGCGTCCTACGAGCAGTACTTC
TRBV6-5	TRBJ1-5	-	TRBD1	CASSYHGTDQPQHF	TGTGCCAGCAGTTACCATGGGACAGATCAGCCCCAGCATTTT